This entry concerns a single T cell receptor (beta chain). The CDR3 has 14 residues. Germline CDR1 is MDHEN and CDR2 is SYDVKM. Unmatched junction bases numbered 9, after V lost 7 bases and J lost 9 bases. The sample originates from a study of blood T cell repertoires in COVID-19. The table came from immunoSEQ multiplex PCR; TCRdb's copy has only in-frame clones and leaves some out. The data show some 130,000 clones, 65% to 90% seen once. This clonotype originated in an elderly man with acute or convalescent COVID-19. The J gene is TRBJ1-6, the V gene TRBV28; 7 nucleotides line up with TRBD1. Sample: peripheral blood. In DNA, the CDR3 is TGTGCCAGCAATAACCCAGGGGGTGGTTCACCCCTCCACTTT. It yields the protein CASNNPGGGSPLHF.